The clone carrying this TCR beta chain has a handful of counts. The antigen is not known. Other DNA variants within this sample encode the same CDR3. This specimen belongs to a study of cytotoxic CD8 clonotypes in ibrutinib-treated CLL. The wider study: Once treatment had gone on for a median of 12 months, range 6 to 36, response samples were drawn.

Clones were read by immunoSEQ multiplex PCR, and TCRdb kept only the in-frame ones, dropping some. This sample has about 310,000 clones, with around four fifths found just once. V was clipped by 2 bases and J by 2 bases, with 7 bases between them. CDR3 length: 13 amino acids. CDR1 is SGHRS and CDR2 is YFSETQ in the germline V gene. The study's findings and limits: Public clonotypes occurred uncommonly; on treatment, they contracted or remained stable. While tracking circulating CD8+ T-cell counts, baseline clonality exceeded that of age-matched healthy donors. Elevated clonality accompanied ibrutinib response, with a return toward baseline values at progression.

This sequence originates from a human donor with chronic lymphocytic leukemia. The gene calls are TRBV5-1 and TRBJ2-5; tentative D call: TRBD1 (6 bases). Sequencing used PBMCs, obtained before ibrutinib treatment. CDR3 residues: CASSLQGQETQYF. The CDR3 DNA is TGCGCCAGCAGCTTACAGGGACAAGAGACCCAGTACTTC.